This is a list of T cell receptor beta chains from one sample in a study of blood T cell repertoires in COVID-19. Profiled with immunoSEQ multiplex PCR; TCRdb holds only in-frame clones, not every one. The data contain about 80,000 clones, approximately 79% of them seen just once; the ten biggest clones take up approximately 16%. Sequencing input: peripheral blood. Receptors were obtained from a man aged 70-80 years with active or convalescent COVID-19. Each CDR3 is given with its conserved first and last residue. Each record gives: clone size, V gene, D gene, J gene, CDR3 protein, CDR3 DNA. D genes are given only for firm matches. The size entry is marked missing in some rows and otherwise reads once, few, many or a size class.

few	TRBV4-1	TRBD2	TRBJ2-1	CASSQVGLAGLNEQFF	TGCGCCAGCAGCCAGGTGGGACTAGCGGGGTTGAATGAGCAGTTCTTC
.	TRBV7-6	.	TRBJ2-6	CASSLAQVTGANVLTF	TGTGCCAGCAGCTTAGCCCAGGTAACCGGGGCCAACGTCCTGACTTTC
.	TRBV4-2	TRBD2	TRBJ2-2	CASSQDGLAGGTGELFF	TGTGCCAGCAGCCAAGATGGACTAGCGGGGGGCACCGGGGAGCTGTTTTTT
.	TRBV11-3	TRBD1	TRBJ2-7	CASSYGQGNYEQYF	TGTGCCAGCAGTTACGGACAGGGTAATTACGAGCAGTACTTC
.	TRBV28	.	TRBJ1-2	CASSFRGTAQNGYTF	TGTGCCAGCAGCTTTCGGGGGACGGCCCAAAATGGCTACACCTTC
.	TRBV3-1/TRBV3-2	.	TRBJ1-5	CASSLQGSQPQHF	TGTGCCAGCAGTCTACAGGGTTCTCAGCCCCAGCATTTT
.	TRBV9	.	TRBJ2-7	CASSVGLGSYEQYF	TGTGCCAGCAGCGTAGGTTTAGGGAGCTACGAGCAGTACTTC
.	TRBV4-1	.	TRBJ1-5	CASSQVSAVLPQHF	TGCGCCAGCAGCCAAGTGTCTGCGGTTTTGCCCCAGCATTTT
.	TRBV6-6	.	TRBJ2-2	CASRPLSGELFF	TGTGCCAGCAGACCCCTGAGCGGGGAGCTGTTTTTT
.	TRBV19	.	TRBJ1-6	CASRGLGSSYNSPLHF	TGTGCCAGTAGGGGACTGGGAAGCTCCTATAATTCACCCCTCCACTTT
.	TRBV10-1	.	TRBJ1-6	CASSEWSNSPLHF	TGCGCCAGCAGTGAGTGGAGTAATTCACCCCTCCACTTT
.	TRBV15	.	TRBJ1-2	CATSRVPGYIYGYTF	TGTGCCACCAGCAGAGTTCCGGGGTATATCTATGGCTACACCTTC
.	TRBV19	.	TRBJ2-7	CASRQGYEQYF	TGTGCCAGTAGGCAGGGCTACGAGCAGTACTTC
.	TRBV29-1	TRBD1	TRBJ1-2	CSSWTGDNGYTF	TGCAGCTCCTGGACAGGGGACAATGGCTACACCTTC
.	TRBV5-1	.	TRBJ1-4	CASSLSGAATNEKLFF	TGCGCCAGCAGCTTGTCAGGCGCCGCAACTAATGAAAAACTGTTTTTT
.	TRBV5-6	.	TRBJ1-6	CASSYLGSSYNSPLHF	TGTGCCAGCAGCTATTTGGGCAGCTCCTATAATTCACCCCTCCACTTT
many	TRBV27	.	TRBJ1-2	CASSGLTGPGANYGYTF	TGTGCCAGCAGCGGACTAACAGGCCCCGGGGCTAACTATGGCTACACCTTC
.	TRBV2	TRBD1	TRBJ1-6	CASRRTGVIYNSPLHF	TGTGCCAGCAGGCGGACAGGGGTGATTTATAATTCACCCCTCCACTTT
.	TRBV3-1/TRBV3-2	TRBD1	TRBJ1-2	CASSQADRAGGYTF	TGTGCCAGCAGCCAAGCGGACAGGGCGGGGGGCTACACCTTC
.	TRBV28	.	TRBJ2-7	CASSGACAYEQYF	TGTGCCAGCAGTGGGGCTTGTGCCTACGAGCAGTACTTC
.	TRBV7-2	TRBD1	TRBJ2-7	CASSLRDRASYEQYF	TGTGCCAGCAGCCTCCGGGACAGAGCCTCCTACGAGCAGTACTTC
few	TRBV20-1	.	TRBJ1-2	CSARQLYGYTF	TGCAGTGCCCGACAACTCTATGGCTACACCTTC
.	TRBV24-1	TRBD1	TRBJ2-1	CATSRQGAYNEQFF	TGTGCCACCAGTCGACAGGGGGCATACAATGAGCAGTTCTTC
.	TRBV27	TRBD1	TRBJ1-6	CASSSPPGQGNSPLHF	TGTGCCAGCAGTTCGCCGCCGGGACAGGGTAATTCACCCCTCCACTTT
.	TRBV11-2	.	TRBJ2-4	CASSPGEAKNIQYF	TGTGCCAGCAGCCCGGGGGAAGCCAAAAACATTCAGTACTTC
.	TRBV6-5	TRBD1	TRBJ2-1	CASSSLTGSYNEQFF	TGTGCCAGCAGTTCCTTGACAGGGTCCTACAATGAGCAGTTCTTC
.	TRBV29-1	.	TRBJ2-7	CSVEEPDFTYEQYF	TGCAGCGTTGAAGAGCCGGACTTCACCTACGAGCAGTACTTC
.	TRBV5-1	.	TRBJ1-1	CASSLIPLTQGTVTEAFF	TGCGCCAGCAGCTTGATCCCCCTCACACAGGGTACCGTCACTGAAGCTTTCTTT
.	TRBV7-6	TRBD1	TRBJ1-1	CASSLGQGHGGTEAFF	TGTGCCAGCAGCTTAGGACAGGGTCATGGTGGAACTGAAGCTTTCTTT
.	TRBV28	TRBD2	TRBJ2-4	CASSSTAGAPSEYIQYF	TGTGCCAGCAGTTCCACCGCGGGAGCCCCATCGGAGTACATTCAGTACTTC
.	TRBV15	.	TRBJ1-1	CATSRDRQRGSEAFF	TGTGCCACCAGCAGAGACCGGCAGCGGGGGTCCGAAGCTTTCTTT
.	TRBV5-1	.	TRBJ2-2	CASSLVGDSGHTGELFF	TGCGCCAGCAGCTTGGTTGGGGACAGCGGGCACACCGGGGAGCTGTTTTTT
.	TRBV5-4	.	TRBJ1-6	CASSFGDNSPLHF	TGTGCCAGCAGCTTCGGAGATAATTCACCCCTCCACTTT
.	TRBV3-1/TRBV3-2	.	TRBJ1-3	CASRSQGNSGNTIYF	TGTGCCAGCAGGTCCCAGGGAAACTCTGGAAACACCATATATTTT
once	TRBV28	.	TRBJ1-2	CASSPGGTPRGYTF	TGTGCCAGCAGTCCGGGTGGGACTCCAAGGGGCTACACCTTC
.	TRBV24-1	.	TRBJ2-5	CATSDGADVMETQYF	TGTGCCACCAGTGATGGGGCTGACGTTATGGAGACCCAGTACTTC
few	TRBV27	.	TRBJ1-1	CASSLNGNTEAFF	TGTGCCAGCAGTTTAAACGGGAACACTGAAGCTTTCTTT
.	TRBV18	.	TRBJ1-5	CASSPFGVRSNQPQHF	TGTGCCAGCTCACCTTTCGGGGTGAGGAGCAATCAGCCCCAGCATTTT
.	TRBV28	.	TRBJ1-5	CASTLLSNQPQHF	TGTGCCAGCACGTTGTTGAGCAATCAGCCCCAGCATTTT
.	TRBV21-1	.	TRBJ2-3	CASSERRPNRDNGTDTQYF	TGTGCCAGCAGCGAAAGAAGACCGAACCGGGACAACGGAACAGATACGCAGTATTTT
.	TRBV10-2	TRBD2	TRBJ2-3	CASSEGQVVAGGPGDTQYF	TGCGCCAGCAGTGAAGGGCAGGTTGTAGCGGGGGGCCCGGGGGATACGCAGTATTTT
few	TRBV21-1	.	TRBJ1-4	CASRTYPPRFNEKLFF	TGTGCCAGCAGAACCTATCCACCCAGGTTTAATGAAAAACTGTTTTTT
.	TRBV6-1	TRBD2	TRBJ2-3	CASTEGSGGPTDTQYF	TGTGCCAGCACTGAGGGTAGCGGGGGACCGACAGATACGCAGTATTTT
few	TRBV27	.	TRBJ2-7	CASSLYRTDYEQYF	TGTGCCAGCAGTCTGTACAGGACAGACTACGAGCAGTACTTC
once	TRBV7-2	.	TRBJ2-1	CASTATSSYNEQFF	TGTGCCAGCACGGCGACTTCCTCCTACAATGAGCAGTTCTTC
.	TRBV11-1	.	TRBJ2-7	CASSLYPSPRYEQYF	TGTGCCAGCAGCTTATACCCTAGCCCTCGCTACGAGCAGTACTTC
.	TRBV19	.	TRBJ2-7	CASSIGGHTYEQYF	TGTGCCAGTAGTATCGGGGGTCATACCTACGAGCAGTACTTC
.	TRBV5-6	.	TRBJ2-1	CASSPTGWEGNEQFF	TGTGCCAGCAGTCCAACAGGTTGGGAAGGGAATGAGCAGTTCTTC
.	TRBV9	TRBD1	TRBJ2-2	CASSSGQGAFLGTGELFF	TGTGCCAGCAGCTCAGGACAGGGGGCGTTTTTAGGCACCGGGGAGCTGTTTTTT
.	TRBV2	TRBD2	TRBJ2-1	CASSKLAGVWGEQFF	TGTGCCAGCTCCAAGCTAGCGGGGGTATGGGGTGAGCAGTTCTTC
.	TRBV5-4	.	TRBJ2-3	CASSLGVGLSELDTQYF	TGTGCCAGCAGCTTGGGGGTTGGACTCAGCGAATTGGATACGCAGTATTTT
.	TRBV12-5	TRBD2	TRBJ2-5	CASGEFGGVVQETQYF	TGTGCTAGTGGGGAATTCGGGGGGGTGGTCCAAGAGACCCAGTACTTC
.	TRBV27	.	TRBJ2-1	CASSLSFGEQFF	TGTGCCAGCAGTTTATCGTTCGGTGAGCAGTTCTTC
.	TRBV6-5	.	TRBJ1-3	CASSYNRVSGNTIYF	TGTGCCAGCAGTTATAATCGGGTCTCTGGAAACACCATATATTTT
once	TRBV5-4	.	TRBJ1-4	CVSSMGGATNEKLFF	TGTGTCAGCAGCATGGGGGGAGCAACTAATGAAAAACTGTTTTTT
once	TRBV5-1	.	TRBJ1-3	CASSLGGDGNTIYF	TGCGCCAGCAGCTTGGGGGGCGATGGAAACACCATATATTTT
once	TRBV21-1	.	TRBJ1-1	CASSKVCGQSNTEAFF	TGTGCCAGCAGCAAAGTGTGTGGACAGTCGAACACTGAAGCTTTCTTT
.	TRBV11-2	.	TRBJ2-3	CASSLGVGGGTDTQYF	TGTGCCAGCAGCTTAGGGGTTGGGGGCGGCACAGATACGCAGTATTTT